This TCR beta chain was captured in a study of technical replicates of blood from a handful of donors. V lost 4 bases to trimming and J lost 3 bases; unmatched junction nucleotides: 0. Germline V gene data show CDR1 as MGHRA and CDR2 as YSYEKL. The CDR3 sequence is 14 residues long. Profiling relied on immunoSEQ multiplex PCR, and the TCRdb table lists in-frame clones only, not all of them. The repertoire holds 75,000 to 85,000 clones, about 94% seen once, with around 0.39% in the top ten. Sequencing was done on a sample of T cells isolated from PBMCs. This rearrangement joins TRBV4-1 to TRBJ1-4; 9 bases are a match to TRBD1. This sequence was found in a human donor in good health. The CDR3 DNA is TGCGCCAGCAGCCGACAGGGGGCTAATGAAAAACTGTTTTTT. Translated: CASSRQGANEKLFF.